This T cell receptor (beta chain) was obtained from a study of T-cell reconstitution after alpha-beta-depleted transplantation in children. Germline lookup yields CDR1 SGHDN and CDR2 FVKESK. This CDR3 contains 17 residues. Deletions cut 1 base from V and 3 bases from J, with 19 bases between. This clonotype showed up just a few times. Its antigen is undetermined. General study results and limits: From newly produced T cells came most of the T-cell counts and diversity one year after transplant. Surviving recipient T cells and thymic progenitors produced the high day-60 TCRbeta diversity seen in some patients.

Using unique molecular identifiers, the investigators prepared the TCRbeta library. TCRdb called the PCR reads again in MiXCR, with one record for every CDR3 protein. Among hundreds of thousands of distinct CDR3 sequences, approximately 7.3% were seen once, and the ten largest hold about 9.3%. The source is a female patient aged 2-10 years who had a stem cell transplant for Fanconi anemia, so the T cells may come from the graft donor. The chain joins TRBV14 to TRBJ2-7, with D unclear. The sequences come from peripheral blood, collected 360 days after TCRalphabeta/CD19-depleted stem cell transplant. This chain's CDR3 is CASSQAPSLVRIYEQYF. In DNA form, the CDR3 reads TGTGCCAGCAGCCAAGCCCCGAGCCTCGTGCGGATCTACGAGCAGTACTTC.